The 2 T cell receptor beta chains listed next were all sequenced from one sample in a study of kidney transplant recipient with SARS-CoV-2 infection (dated by TCRdb to the early 2020s). Sequencer: Illumina MiSeq. In TCRdb, the public reads were trimmed at Q25 with fastp and aligned with MiXCR, with productive beta chains retained. Entries are consolidated by CDR3 protein sequence, retaining the most common genes and DNA. Across this sample there are under 300,000 distinct CDR3 sequences, with roughly 26% seen only once. Roughly 7% of the sample rests with the top ten. Taken with the paper, the label for time point translates to: pre-pandemic baseline sample and day 111 after first positive SARS-CoV-2 test. Sample: a blood sample, taken at baseline and around day 120 from a kidney transplant recipient. All receptors come from a young adult male patient who had COVID-19 and was a kidney transplant recipient. A transplant means some T cells may be of graft donor rather than patient origin.

This clonotype was picked up a small number of times. The V gene is TRBV27, the J gene TRBJ2-1; D possibly corresponds to TRBD1 (7 bases). CDR1 is MNHEY, CDR2 SMNVEV, per germline (reference sequence). Trimming took off 3 bases at V and 3 bases at J, with 12 bases between the two ends. The CDR3 runs to 15 residues. The CDR3 loop reads CASSFGGGYYNEQFF. CDR3 DNA sequence: TGTGCCAGCAGTTTCGGAGGGGGCTACTACAATGAGCAGTTCTTC.

This clonotype was seen repeatedly, ten times or more. The chain links TRBV6-8 to TRBJ1-2, with 7 bases that match TRBD1. After removal of 5 bases from V and 4 bases from J, the junction contained 16 bases not matched to a gene. There are 17 residues in the CDR3. Germline V gene sequence: CDR1 MNHGY, CDR2 SAAAGT. CDR3 in DNA: TGTGCCAGCAGTAGGGGGCTACGCTCTAGAAAGACCTATGGCTACACCTTC. It yields the protein CASSRGLRSRKTYGYTF.